The text below deals with one TCR beta chain. The ends were cut back, 2 bases at V and 3 bases at J, with 11 bases in the middle. Looked up from germline, CDR1 is MDHEN and CDR2 is SYDVKM. The CDR3 is 14 residues long. Indicated treatment: oral pan-JAK inhibitor, 5-10 mg twice daily. The data originate from a study of CD8+ T cells in alopecia areata. Study at large: Those treated were given oral tofacitinib at 5 to 10 mg twice daily. The share of scalp area affected provided the severity score for treated patients.

Reverse transcribed after extraction, RNA yielded cDNA as the sequencing template. Assay used: immunoSEQ multiplex PCR; TCRdb lists only in-frame clones, some missing. The data show more than 150,000 clones, about three fifths seen once. The TCR comes from a human donor with alopecia areata. Sequenced here: CD4+ T cells sorted from blood, sampled at week 4, from a patient treated with tofacitinib. V is TRBV28 and J is TRBJ2-7, with D possibly being TRBD1 or TRBD2 (5 bases each). This chain's CDR3 is CASSLGDVYYEQYF. The CDR3 region has the DNA TGTGCCAGCAGTTTAGGGGACGTTTACTACGAGCAGTACTTC. Supplemented by reference TRBV28 and TRBJ2-7, the full variable domain reads DVKVTQSSRYLVKRTGEKVFLECVQDMDHENMFWYRQDPGLGLRLIYFSYDVKMKEKGDIPEGYSVSREKKERFSLILESASTNQTSMYLCASSLGDVYYEQYFGPGTRLTVT.